This record looks at one T cell receptor (beta chain) sequence and its context. As processed by the authors: Estimated nucleated cell counts came from reference gene primer amplification. TCRdb's copy holds only in-frame clones and misses some; the assay was immunoSEQ multiplex PCR. From that table come the V and J calls and clone size; the DNA was used to work out D and trimming. The sample includes almost 95,000 clones, roughly 89% of them seen just once. This specimen comes from a study of blood T cell repertoires in COVID-19. Overall study context: Samples representing acute and convalescent COVID-19 were sourced from the United States, Italy and Spain. Sample material is recorded as cDNA or gDNA derived from T cells, B-cell-depleted T cells, or PBMCs.

Trimming at V came to 7 bases and at J to 2 bases, leaving 10 bases not matched to a gene. There are 15 residues in the CDR3. The germline V gene encodes CDR1 MDHEN and CDR2 SYDVKM. The rearrangement joins TRBV28 to TRBJ2-7, with 8 bases matching TRBD1. The clonotype originates from a woman aged 55 to 70 with COVID-19, enrolled during active disease. Sequenced input: peripheral blood. The CDR3 coding sequence is TGTGCCAGCACCGATAGCGACAGGGGAACCTACGAGCAGTACTTC. Protein sequence: CASTDSDRGTYEQYF.